The sequence of this T cell receptor beta chain was determined in a study of spatial heterogeneity in lung cancer. Background on the study: The library had UMIs, and each TCR and UMI pair averaged more than ten raw reads.

The sample's time point: sample taken at primary tumor resection. Whole RNA came from tumor, nontumor lung or frozen PBMC and was sequenced without being sorted. Trimming stripped 5 bases from V and 1 base from J, with 11 bases between. Germline V gene data show CDR1 as DFQATT and CDR2 as SNEGSKA (reference sequence). The CDR3 runs 13 residues. The study tagged each TCR cDNA molecule with a unique molecular identifier. Each CDR3 protein gets one entry after TCRdb re-called the 5' RACE reads with MiXCR. The sample shows 40,000 to 55,000 distinct CDR3 sequences, roughly 15% of them seen only once. This chain uses TRBV20-1 with TRBJ2-5; tentatively, D is TRBD1 (6 bases). This sequence was found in a male donor with early-stage non-small cell lung cancer. Specimen: PBMCs, collected at surgery. The CDR3 DNA sequence: TGCAGTGCTGGGACACGACTCCAAGAGACCCAGTACTTC. Translated: CSAGTRLQETQYF.